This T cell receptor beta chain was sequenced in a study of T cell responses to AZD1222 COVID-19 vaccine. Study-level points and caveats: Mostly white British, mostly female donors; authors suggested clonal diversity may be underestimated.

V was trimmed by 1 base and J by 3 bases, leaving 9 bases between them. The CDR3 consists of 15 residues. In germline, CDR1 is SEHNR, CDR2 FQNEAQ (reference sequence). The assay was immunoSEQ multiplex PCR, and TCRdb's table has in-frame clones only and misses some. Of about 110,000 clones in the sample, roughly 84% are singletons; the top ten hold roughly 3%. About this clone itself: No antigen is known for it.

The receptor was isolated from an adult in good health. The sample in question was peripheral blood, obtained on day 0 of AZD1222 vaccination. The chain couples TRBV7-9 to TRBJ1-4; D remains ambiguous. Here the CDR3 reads CASSLEGFSNEKLFF. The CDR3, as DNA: TGTGCCAGCAGCTTAGAAGGGTTCTCTAATGAAAAACTGTTTTTT.